These 7 T cell receptor beta chains came from one sample sequenced in a study of shared clonotypes between healthy human individuals (dated by TCRdb to 2019 to 2021). Library creation used the immunoSEQ multiplex PCR assay. TCRdb's version of the immuneACCESS table is confined to in-frame rearrangements and falls short of the full clone set. An unresolved V gene accounts for under half of the shortfall where checked; the remainder is of unknown origin. For this sample the table gives about 2,100,000 clones, of which roughly 91% were detected only once. The ten largest clones add up to about 1.8% of the sample. CD8 naive samples were CD45RO-negative cells positively selected for CCR7, giving a CD45RA+CCR7+ population that excluded TemRA cells. Input material: naive CD8+ T cells from PBMCs. In the paper's terms, the cell subset or site label means: CD45RA+CCR7+. The receptors originated from a man younger than 30 in good health. Some clones in this sample may be carry-over from other donors' samples.

This clone was found once. The chain couples TRBV28 to TRBJ1-1, with D unresolved. The CDR3 sequence is 16 residues long. The V end was cut by 0 bases, the J end by 0 bases, with 11 bases between. Germline assignment: CDR1 MDHEN and CDR2 SYDVKM. The CDR3 region has the DNA TGTGCCAGCAGTTTATGGGGCCAGACCCTGAACACTGAAGCTTTCTTT. This sequence encodes CASSLWGQTLNTEAFF.

The chain links TRBV4-1 to TRBJ1-2; D might be TRBD1 (6 bases). The CDR3 loop spans 15 amino acids. The germline V gene has CDR1 MGHRA and CDR2 YSYEKL. The germline V and J ends were trimmed by 8 bases and 0 bases, with 16 bases remaining between them. CDR3 residues: CASSISRGTNYGYTF. CDR3 DNA sequence: TGCGCCAGCTCAATCAGCAGGGGAACTAACTATGGCTACACCTTC.

DNA of the CDR3: TGTGCCAGCAGTTACATCGGCCCATTCACTGAAGCTTTCTTT. Its translation: CASSYIGPFTEAFF. The genes are TRBV6-5 and TRBJ1-1; D gene uncertain. CDR1 is MNHEY, CDR2 SVGAGI, per germline. Trimming shortened V by 2 bases and J by 4 bases, and 11 bases separated the two germline ends. The CDR3 has 14 amino acids.

V gene TRBV19 combines with J gene TRBJ1-5; no clear D gene. The CDR3 consists of 14 residues. Trimming removed 7 bases from V and 4 bases from J, with 14 bases in between. Per the germline V gene, CDR1 is LNHDA and CDR2 is SQIVND (reference sequence). CDR3 coding DNA: TGTGCCAGTACCCCACTGGCGGGTAATCAGCCCCAGCATTTT. Amino acid sequence: CASTPLAGNQPQHF.

CDR3 sequence (DNA): TGTGCCAGCAGCTTGGGAAGTTTTGGCGCCTACGAGCAGTACTTC. Translation: CASSLGSFGAYEQYF. The chain is built from TRBV5-5 and TRBJ2-7; D is undetermined. V was shortened by 0 bases and J by 2 bases, with 12 bases between the two germline ends. Germline V gene sequence: CDR1 SGHKS, CDR2 YYEKEE (reference sequence). The CDR3 runs to 15 residues. The full variable domain, its missing parts supplied by reference TRBV5-5 and TRBJ2-7, is DAGVTQSPTHLIKTRGQQVTLRCSPISGHKSVSWYQQVLGQGPQFIFQYYEKEERGRGNFPDRFSARQFPNYSSELNVNALLLGDSALYLCASSLGSFGAYEQYFGPGTRLTVT.

In regard to this clone: Other DNA sequences in the sample encode the same CDR3. The chain combines TRBV27 with TRBJ2-7; no reliable D call. The CDR3 is 13 residues long. V shed 0 bases and J shed 6 bases, with 9 bases lying between them. CDR1 is MNHEY and CDR2 is SMNVEV in the germline V gene (reference sequence). This CDR3 reads CASSLSGLAEQYF. The CDR3 nucleotides are TGTGCCAGCAGTTTATCTGGGTTGGCCGAGCAGTACTTC.

The CDR3 bases are TGCAGCGTCACGTTCCGAGATTACAATGAGCAGTTCTTC. Translating it yields CSVTFRDYNEQFF. V gene TRBV29-1 combines with J gene TRBJ2-1; no definite D call. Trimming cost V 6 bases and J 4 bases, with 13 bases left between them. CDR3 length equals 13 residues. The V gene's germline CDR1 is SQVTM and CDR2 ANQGSEA.